The rows below give T cell receptor beta chains drawn from one sample of a study of monozygotic twins with inflammatory bowel disease. TCRdb re-analyzed the 5' RACE reads; it lists each CDR3 protein once, without DNA. The listing contains about 150,000 distinct CDR3 sequences. Sequencing input: blood. The receptors were gathered from a human donor with ulcerative colitis or Crohn's disease, or a healthy co-twin of an affected twin (not recorded which). CDR3s include the opening cysteine and the closing phenylalanine or tryptophan.

J: TRBJ1-4; V: TRBV7-2; length: 13; CDR3: CASSTRVGEKLFF
J: TRBJ1-4; V: TRBV5-1; length: 14; CDR3: CASSFGTGIEKLFF
J: TRBJ1-2; V: TRBV7-2; length: 14; CDR3: CASSYGTGAYGYTF
J: TRBJ1-6; V: TRBV18; length: 16; CDR3: CASSPETGGFGSPLHF
J: TRBJ1-1; V: TRBV5-4; length: 14; CDR3: CASSRWGANTEAFF
J: TRBJ1-1; V: TRBV20-1; length: 13; CDR3: CSAQNRENTEAFF
J: TRBJ2-3; V: TRBV24-1; length: 16; CDR3: CATSDRRSWNTDTQYF
J: TRBJ2-2; V: TRBV5-1; length: 15; CDR3: CASSLRGANTGELFF
J: TRBJ2-5; V: TRBV7-3; length: 15; CDR3: CASSLNPSGQETQYF
J: TRBJ1-2; V: TRBV7-2; length: 15; CDR3: CASSLRQTSNYGYTF
J: TRBJ1-2; V: TRBV28; length: 13; CDR3: CASRLGTGGGYTF
J: TRBJ1-2; V: TRBV19; length: 14; CDR3: CASSIGAEYYGYTF
J: TRBJ2-1; V: TRBV5-1; length: 22; CDR3: CASSLALTSGIHVNIFHNEQFF
J: TRBJ1-5; V: TRBV15; length: 15; CDR3: CATSSDRGSNQPQHF
J: TRBJ2-7; V: TRBV20-1; length: 11; CDR3: CSASTGNEQYF
J: TRBJ2-1; V: TRBV7-8; length: 15; CDR3: CASSLALLLGNEQFF
J: TRBJ2-3; V: TRBV11-1; length: 16; CDR3: CASSPRDKISTDTQYF
J: TRBJ2-1; V: TRBV9; length: 16; CDR3: CASSVRPAGGPNEQFF
J: TRBJ2-7; V: TRBV9; length: 11; CDR3: CASSDNNEQYF
J: TRBJ2-3; V: TRBV15; length: 13; CDR3: CATSRDGPDTQYF
J: TRBJ2-1; V: TRBV29-1; length: 12; CDR3: CSVGEVGNEQFF
J: TRBJ2-5; V: TRBV10-3; length: 16; CDR3: CAISEGGVGKEETQYF
J: TRBJ2-7; V: TRBV10-3; length: 15; CDR3: CAISVGTATNYEQYF
J: TRBJ2-1; V: TRBV5-1; length: 11; CDR3: CASSVLNEQFF
J: TRBJ1-5; V: TRBV5-6; length: 16; CDR3: CASSHQGRGGNQPQHF
J: TRBJ2-7; V: TRBV9; length: 14; CDR3: CASSVTTDSYEQYF
J: TRBJ2-2; V: TRBV6-4; length: 15; CDR3: CASSEGTSGTGELFF
J: TRBJ2-7; V: TRBV5-1; length: 17; CDR3: CASSSRQLTGVPYEQYF
J: TRBJ2-1; V: TRBV7-9; length: 17; CDR3: CASSTWTSGVFYNEQFF
J: TRBJ2-1; V: TRBV5-1; length: 13; CDR3: CASSRTSGAEQFF
J: TRBJ2-7; V: TRBV7-9; length: 12; CDR3: CASSSWEGEQYF
J: TRBJ1-1; V: TRBV14; length: 13; CDR3: CATAFSKNTEAFF
J: TRBJ2-1; V: TRBV28; length: 13; CDR3: CASKTSGGNEQFF
J: TRBJ2-7; V: TRBV20-1; length: 14; CDR3: CSADPPGRVYEQYF
J: TRBJ2-7; V: TRBV5-1; length: 15; CDR3: CASSLTGQGPNEQYF
J: TRBJ2-5; V: TRBV10-3; length: 17; CDR3: CAISEERSGGLQETQYF
J: TRBJ1-1; V: TRBV5-1; length: 14; CDR3: CASSLFRAGTEAFF
J: TRBJ1-4; V: TRBV27; length: 16; CDR3: CASSIGWGSTNEKLFF
J: TRBJ2-6; V: TRBV19; length: 12; CDR3: CASTPGANVLTF
J: TRBJ2-5; V: TRBV28; length: 14; CDR3: CASSLGRSWETQYF
J: TRBJ2-5; V: TRBV20-1; length: 11; CDR3: CSANGGVTQYF
J: TRBJ2-1; V: TRBV4-1; length: 15; CDR3: CASSQEVWRHNEQFF
J: TRBJ1-2; V: TRBV25-1; length: 14; CDR3: CASRSGVCWGGYTF
J: TRBJ2-3; V: TRBV5-1; length: 16; CDR3: CASSFPLAGETDTQYF
J: TRBJ2-1; V: TRBV20-1; length: 12; CDR3: CSAREGGNEQFF
J: TRBJ2-3; V: TRBV3-1; length: 16; CDR3: CASSFRLAAVSDTQYF
J: TRBJ2-1; V: TRBV6-6; length: 14; CDR3: CASSSGRTYNEQFF
J: TRBJ2-2; V: TRBV12-3/TRBV12-4; length: 16; CDR3: CASRGLAGARTGELFF
J: TRBJ2-1; V: TRBV10-3; length: 14; CDR3: CASEREGSYNEQFF